The source of this T cell receptor (beta chain) is a study of blood T cells in healthy people across ages. A second about 7 to 11 cycle PCR used barcoded and J-beta primers. A single record per CDR3 protein comes from TCRdb applying MiXCR to the 5' RACE reads. The sample records 550,000 to 800,000 distinct CDR3 sequences, around 21% being singletons. Germline V gene sequence: CDR1 SEHNR, CDR2 FQNEAQ (reference sequence). The CDR3 has 17 amino acids. Trimming removed 1 base from V and 3 bases from J, with 15 bases in between. The receptor was isolated from a man in his sixties or seventies in good health. The specimen was blood. The gene calls are TRBV7-9 and TRBJ2-2; tentatively, D is TRBD1 or TRBD2 (5 bases each). CDR3 residues: CASSLGGRTRHTGELFF. CDR3 coding DNA: TGTGCCAGCAGCTTAGGGGGCCGGACTCGCCACACCGGGGAGCTGTTTTTT.